The present entry profiles one T cell receptor (beta chain) with its context. No antigen is known for it. Only in-frame clones appear in the TCRdb table, and some are missing; sequencing was by immunoSEQ multiplex PCR. The repertoire holds approximately 76,000 clones, about four fifths seen once, with approximately 3.8% in the top ten. CDR3 length: 15 residues. Germline lookup yields CDR1 SGHRS and CDR2 YFSETQ. This sample was included in a study of radiotherapy plus CTLA-4 blockade in lung cancer. Overall study findings and caveats: In blood, tumor-derived TCR clones expanded after radiotherapy plus ipilimumab.

The sample consisted of peripheral blood, taken from a patient treated with radiotherapy plus ipilimumab. The TCR comes from a human donor with non-small cell lung cancer who had a partial response to radiotherapy plus ipilimumab. Some clones in this sample may be carry-over from other donors' samples. The chain joins TRBV5-1 to TRBJ2-5; TRBD1 is a possible D gene (6 bases). TRBJ2-7 matches the DNA end more closely, so the J call is doubtful. The DNA for the CDR3 is TGCGCCAGCAGCTTACAGGGCGCCCCCCTTTACGAGCAGTACTTC. Translating it yields CASSLQGAPLYEQYF.